The 31 T cell receptor beta chains listed next were all sequenced from one sample in a study of T cell responses to AZD1222 COVID-19 vaccine. Produced via immunoSEQ multiplex PCR; TCRdb's table is partial and in-frame only. The sample lists about 76,000 clones; approximately 91% were seen once. Sample: peripheral blood, taken on day 0 of AZD1222 vaccination. The receptors were gathered from an adult in good health.

The chain is built from TRBV18 and TRBJ2-1; 9 positions match TRBD1. This CDR3 comprises 16 residues. J lost 4 bases, V lost 2 bases, and 6 bases had no gene match. Germline CDR1 and CDR2: KGHSH and LQKENI. The DNA for the CDR3 is TGTGCCAGCTCACCATGGGACAGGGAGATATACAATGAGCAGTTCTTC. Encoded protein: CASSPWDREIYNEQFF. Complete variable domain (other parts from reference TRBV18 and TRBJ2-1): NAGVMQNPRHLVRRRGQEARLRCSPMKGHSHVYWYRQLPEEGLKFMVYLQKENIIDESGMPKERFSAEFPKEGPSILRIQQVVRGDSAAYFCASSPWDREIYNEQFFGPGTRLTVL.

This chain links TRBV7-2 with TRBJ2-3, with 12 nucleotides matching TRBD2. CDR1 and CDR2 from the germline V gene are SGHTA and FQGNSA. V lost 4 bases and J lost 6; bases outside the gene matches: 11. The length of the CDR3 is 17 residues. CDR3 residues: CASSSQSTSGGIDTQYF. CDR3 sequence (DNA): TGTGCCAGCAGCTCCCAATCGACTAGCGGGGGAATTGATACGCAGTATTTT. Full variable domain (remainder filled in from reference TRBV7-2 and TRBJ2-3): GAGVSQSPSNKVTEKGKDVELRCDPISGHTALYWYRQSLGQGLEFLIYFQGNSAPDKSGLPSDRFSAERTGGSVSTLTIQRTQQEDSAVYLCASSSQSTSGGIDTQYFGPGTRLTVL.

This chain links TRBV3-1 (or the pseudogene TRBV3-2) with TRBJ2-3; D remains unclear. The CDR3 is made up of 12 amino acids. The germline gives CDR1 LGHDT, CDR2 YNNKEL (reference sequence). V dropped 4 bases and J dropped 1 base, with 3 bases sitting between them. The CDR3 nucleotides are TGTGCCAGCAGCCTTCGCACAGATACGCAGTATTTT. Its protein product is CASSLRTDTQYF.

The J gene is TRBJ2-1, the V gene TRBV5-5, with D perhaps matching TRBD1 (6 bases). The V end lost 1 base, the J end lost 7 bases, and 15 bases lay between the germline ends. This CDR3 comprises 15 residues. CDR1 is SGHKS and CDR2 is YYEKEE in the germline V gene (reference sequence). CDR3 sequence reads: CASSLSTGRANEQFF. CDR3 DNA sequence: TGTGCCAGCAGCTTGAGTACAGGGCGGGCTAATGAGCAGTTCTTC.

The J gene is TRBJ2-7, the V gene TRBV10-2; 7 bases line up with TRBD2. V trimming: 7 bases; J trimming: 5 bases; junction bases outside the gene matches: 11. The CDR3 runs 14 residues. From germline, CDR1 is WSHSY and CDR2 SAAADI. Here the CDR3 reads CASTLSGLGNEQYF. CDR3 coding DNA: TGCGCCAGCACCCTTAGCGGGCTGGGTAACGAGCAGTACTTC.

V gene TRBV6-5 combines with J gene TRBJ2-1, with D perhaps matching TRBD1 (6 bases). The CDR3 runs 15 residues. V was cut by 6 bases and J by 4 bases, with 16 bases left in between. Germline V gives CDR1 MNHEY, CDR2 SVGAGI. CDR3 sequence reads: CASRGPGHLYNEQFF. CDR3 nucleotide sequence: TGTGCCAGCAGAGGTCCGGGACACCTTTACAATGAGCAGTTCTTC.

The V call is TRBV7-6, the J call TRBJ2-5; D ambiguous. The CDR3 runs 13 residues. The ends were cut back, 1 base at V and 1 base at J, with 4 bases in the middle. Germline CDR1 and CDR2: SGHVS and FNYEAQ. CDR3 residues: CASSLVFQETQYF. The CDR3 nucleotides read TGTGCCAGCAGCTTAGTCTTCCAAGAGACCCAGTACTTC.

The chain carries TRBV6-1 and TRBJ1-1, with D possibly matching TRBD1 (6 bases). Per the germline V gene, CDR1 is MNHNS and CDR2 is SASEGT. The CDR3 loop spans 15 amino acids. V lost 2 bases and J lost 4, with 14 bases in between. CDR3 region: CASSELAGAGTEAFF. Here the CDR3 DNA reads TGTGCCAGCAGTGAATTAGCAGGGGCGGGCACTGAAGCTTTCTTT.

The gene calls are TRBV2 and TRBJ2-7; TRBD1 is a possible D gene (6 bases). This CDR3 contains 12 residues. V was clipped by 6 bases and J by 3 bases, with 9 bases between them. The germline V gene has CDR1 SNHLY and CDR2 FYNNEI. CDR3 region: CASSQGGYEQYF. In DNA form, the CDR3 reads TGTGCCAGCAGCCAAGGGGGCTACGAGCAGTACTTC.

This rearrangement joins TRBV7-2 to TRBJ2-5, with D perhaps TRBD2 (6 bases). V was shortened by 0 bases and J by 5 bases, with 13 bases between the two germline ends. The CDR3 contains 15 residues. Per the germline V gene, CDR1 is SGHTA and CDR2 is FQGNSA. CDR3 nucleotides: TGTGCCAGCAGCTTAGCTAACGGGGGTAGGGAGACCCAGTACTTC. Its translation is CASSLANGGRETQYF.

This chain connects TRBV5-1 to TRBJ1-3; 7 positions match TRBD1. CDR1 and CDR2 (germline): SGHRS, YFSETQ. The CDR3 length is 17 residues. With V trimmed by 0 bases and J by 2 bases, 8 bases remained unmatched. CDR3 loop: CASSLASTGQPGNTIYF. The CDR3 DNA reads as TGCGCCAGCAGCTTGGCGTCGACGGGACAGCCTGGAAACACCATATATTTT.

This clone was found once. CDR3 protein: CASSEVVWNHNEQFF. In DNA form, the CDR3 reads TGTGCCAGCAGTGAGGTAGTGTGGAATCACAATGAGCAGTTCTTC. This chain connects TRBV2 to TRBJ2-1; D is ambiguous. The CDR3 is made up of 15 amino acids. Germline V gene sequence: CDR1 SNHLY, CDR2 FYNNEI. Trimming cost V 3 bases and J 5 bases, with 14 bases left between them.

J is TRBJ2-1 and V is TRBV6-2 or TRBV6-3; 10 positions match TRBD2. This CDR3 is 14 amino acids long. Losses at the gene ends were 6 bases for V and 8 bases for J; bases not matched to a gene: 7. CDR1 and CDR2 from the germline V gene are MNHEY and SVGEGT. The DNA for the CDR3 is TGTGCCAGCAGGCCTAGCGGGGGTGGGGATGAGCAGTTCTTC. This encodes CASRPSGGGDEQFF.

This clone was recorded a few times. This rearrangement joins TRBV28 to TRBJ1-2; 8 bases map to TRBD1. Unmatched junction bases numbered 3, after V lost 6 bases and J lost 6 bases. The CDR3 spans 12 residues. Germline V gives CDR1 MDHEN, CDR2 SYDVKM. CDR3 loop: CASRWTGNGYTF. CDR3 DNA: TGTGCCAGCAGATGGACAGGGAATGGCTACACCTTC.

This sequence joins TRBV7-2 and TRBJ1-2; no firm D call. Trimming shortened V by 5 bases and J by 7 bases, and 5 bases separated the two germline ends. The CDR3 length is 10 residues. Germline CDR1 reads SGHTA; CDR2 reads FQGNSA. CDR3 protein: CASSQGGYTF. The CDR3 DNA follows: TGTGCCAGCAGCCAAGGTGGCTACACCTTC.

This chain uses TRBV12-3 or TRBV12-4 with TRBJ2-2, with TRBD2 matching 8 bases. The J segment lost 7 bases and the V segment lost 3 bases, leaving 1 base of the junction unmatched. The CDR3 covers 13 residues. In DNA, the CDR3 is TGTGCCAGCAGTTTCGGGAGGGGCGGGGAGCTGTTTTTT. Protein sequence: CASSFGRGGELFF.

The V and J genes are TRBV11-2 and TRBJ1-2; D is undetermined. Trimming removed 6 bases at V and 0 bases at J, with 5 bases between. Germline lookup yields CDR1 SGHAT and CDR2 FQNNGV. CDR3 size: 12 residues. In DNA form, the CDR3 reads TGTGCCAGCAGAGGAGCTAACTATGGCTACACCTTC. Amino acid sequence: CASRGANYGYTF.

This chain links TRBV29-1 with TRBJ2-7; 10 nucleotides align to TRBD1. V lost 3 bases to trimming and J lost 2 bases; unmatched junction nucleotides: 7. The CDR3 extends over 15 amino acids. Germline lookup yields CDR1 SQVTM and CDR2 ANQGSEA. The CDR3 protein is CSVDSPGQGAYEQYF. The CDR3 nucleotides read TGCAGCGTTGATTCCCCCGGACAGGGGGCCTACGAGCAGTACTTC.

The chain combines TRBV19 with TRBJ1-5; the match to TRBD1 covers 7 bases. Germline CDR1 reads LNHDA; CDR2 reads SQIVND (reference sequence). Losses at the gene ends were 6 bases for V and 6 bases for J; bases not matched to a gene: 8. The CDR3 spans 14 residues. The CDR3 DNA reads TGTGCCAGTAGCAGGGGGGTATGGGGTCAGCCCCAGCATTTT. As protein: CASSRGVWGQPQHF.

The chain employs TRBV6-1 and TRBJ2-7; the match to TRBD2 covers 7 bases. V dropped 6 bases and J dropped 5; count of bases not matched to a gene: 10. This CDR3 comprises 14 residues. CDR1 MNHNS and CDR2 SASEGT come from the germline V gene. CDR3 in amino acids: CASSTPRGVNEQYF. Written as DNA, the CDR3 is TGTGCCAGCAGCACCCCTCGGGGGGTCAACGAGCAGTACTTC.

Relative to its sample, this clone is medium-sized. The chain couples TRBV11-3 to TRBJ2-7; the match to TRBD1 covers 11 bases. The CDR3 runs 15 residues. The J segment lost 2 bases and the V segment lost 4 bases, leaving 4 bases of the junction unmatched. Per germline, CDR1 SGHNT and CDR2 YENEEA. The CDR3 sequence is CASSSGQGAAYEQYV. CDR3 DNA: TGTGCCAGCAGCTCCGGACAGGGGGCAGCCTACGAGCAGTACGTC.

The J gene is TRBJ2-5, the V gene TRBV6-6, with D unresolved. Per the germline V gene, CDR1 is MNHNY and CDR2 is SVGAGI (reference sequence). Trimming cost V 0 bases and J 5 bases, with 4 bases left between them. This CDR3 is built from 12 residues. This chain's CDR3 is CASSYSVETQYF. DNA for the CDR3: TGTGCCAGCAGTTACTCAGTGGAGACCCAGTACTTC.

The J gene is TRBJ2-7, the V gene TRBV6-2 or TRBV6-3, with TRBD2 matching 11 bases. The germline V gene has CDR1 MNHEY and CDR2 SVGEGT. The CDR3 covers 16 residues. The V and J ends lost 0 bases and 4 bases, in that order; junction bases with no gene match: 5. The CDR3 loop is CASSYSRTSGPYEQYV. CDR3 in DNA: TGTGCCAGCAGTTACTCCCGGACTAGCGGGCCTTACGAGCAGTACGTC.

V and J are TRBV11-1 and TRBJ2-1, with D uncertain. Germline V gene sequence: CDR1 SGHAT, CDR2 FQDESV (reference sequence). V gave up 7 bases and J gave up 4 bases, with 14 bases separating them. The CDR3 has 14 residues. CDR3 in DNA: TGTGCCAGCAAGGAGCGACAAACTTACAATGAGCAGTTCTTC. It codes for CASKERQTYNEQFF.

This clone appeared a few times. J is TRBJ2-5 and V is TRBV5-3, with D possibly matching TRBD1 (6 bases). TRBV5-3 has ORF status, its function being uncertain. This CDR3 region has 20 residues. Trimming removed 5 bases at V and 3 bases at J, with 32 bases between. The CDR3 is CARSGARDNRAGTAKETQYF. The CDR3 DNA sequence: TGTGCCAGAAGTGGTGCCCGGGACAACAGGGCAGGAACGGCCAAAGAGACCCAGTACTTC.

The table lists this clone with a few counts. This chain joins TRBV12-3 or TRBV12-4 and TRBJ2-1; 7 bases agree with TRBD1. The trim removed 5 bases at V and 14 bases at J, leaving 6 bases unmatched. This CDR3 is built from 11 residues. The CDR3 coding sequence is TGTGCCAGCAGTCAAGGGGGCAGGGAGTTCTTC. Its translation: CASSQGGREFF.

The rearrangement links TRBV5-4 to TRBJ2-7, with 7 positions matching TRBD1. Trimming removed 0 bases from V and 6 bases from J; junction bases left unmatched: 6. Germline values: CDR1 SGHNT, CDR2 YYREEE (reference sequence). The CDR3 loop spans 14 amino acids. The CDR3 here is CASSLEWTGSEQYF. The CDR3 DNA is TGTGCCAGCAGCTTGGAGTGGACAGGATCCGAGCAGTACTTC.

This clone was seen once. The rearrangement joins TRBV19 to TRBJ1-6, with TRBD1 as a possible D gene (5 bases). The CDR3 has 16 amino acids. From germline, CDR1 is LNHDA and CDR2 SQIVND (reference sequence). The ends were cut back, 7 bases at V and 0 bases at J, with 13 bases in the middle. In DNA form, the CDR3 reads TGTGCCAGTACTGCAGGGAAGAGCTCCTATAATTCACCCCTCCACTTT. Translating gives CASTAGKSSYNSPLHF. Using reference TRBV19 and TRBJ1-6 for the parts outside the CDR3, the full variable domain is DGGITQSPKYLFRKEGQNVTLSCEQNLNHDAMYWYRQDPGQGLRLIYYSQIVNDFQKGDIAEGYSVSREKKESFPLTVTSAQKNPTAFYLCASTAGKSSYNSPLHFGNGTRLTVT.

The chain employs TRBV6-5 and TRBJ2-7; D ambiguous. Germline CDR1 and CDR2: MNHEY and SVGAGI. V was trimmed by 7 bases and J by 0 bases, leaving 13 bases between them. CDR3 length equals 14 residues. As DNA, the CDR3 is TGTGCCAGCACCGGTCCCGGGCTCTCCTACGAGCAGTACGTC. This codes for CASTGPGLSYEQYV.

V and J are TRBV7-9 and TRBJ1-3, with unresolved D. Trimming took 5 bases from V and 0 from J, leaving 11 bases between them. This CDR3 has 15 amino acids. Germline-derived CDR1 and CDR2 are SEHNR and FQNEAQ (reference sequence). The CDR3: CASSPPGSSGNTIYF. Here the CDR3 DNA reads TGTGCCAGCAGCCCCCCCGGGAGCTCTGGAAACACCATATATTTT.

This clone is deemed medium-sized. The chain employs TRBV9 and TRBJ2-1; possibly TRBD2 for D (5 bases). From germline, CDR1 is SGDLS and CDR2 YYNGEE. V was cut by 1 base and J by 6 bases, with 23 bases left in between. The CDR3 runs to 18 residues. The CDR3 bases are TGTGCCAGCAGCGTAAGCCCCCAGATAGGGAGATCCGTCAATGAGCAGTTCTTC. It is translated as CASSVSPQIGRSVNEQFF. Full variable domain (outside the CDR3, taken from reference TRBV9 and TRBJ2-1): DSGVTQTPKHLITATGQRVTLRCSPRSGDLSVYWYQQSLDQGLQFLIQYYNGEERAKGNILERFSAQQFPDLHSELNLSSLELGDSALYFCASSVSPQIGRSVNEQFFGPGTRLTVL.